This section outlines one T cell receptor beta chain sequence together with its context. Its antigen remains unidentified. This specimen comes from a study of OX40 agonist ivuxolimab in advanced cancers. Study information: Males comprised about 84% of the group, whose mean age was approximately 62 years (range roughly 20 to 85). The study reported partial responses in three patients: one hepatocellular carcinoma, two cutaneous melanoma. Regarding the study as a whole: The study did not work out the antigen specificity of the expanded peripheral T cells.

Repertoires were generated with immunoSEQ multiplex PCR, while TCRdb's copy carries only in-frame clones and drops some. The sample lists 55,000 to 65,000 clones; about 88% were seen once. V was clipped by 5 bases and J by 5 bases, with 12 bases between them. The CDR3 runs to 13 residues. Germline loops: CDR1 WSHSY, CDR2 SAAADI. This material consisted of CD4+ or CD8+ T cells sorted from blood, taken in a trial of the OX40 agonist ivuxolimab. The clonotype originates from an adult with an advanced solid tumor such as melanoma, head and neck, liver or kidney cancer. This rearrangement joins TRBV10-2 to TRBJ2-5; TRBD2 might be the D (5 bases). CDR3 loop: CASSLGSRETQYF. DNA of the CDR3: TGCGCCAGCAGTCTGGGGAGTCGGGAGACCCAGTACTTC.